The next 6 T cell receptor beta chains were all read from a single sample in a study of T-cell memory formation after mild COVID-19. One entry per CDR3 protein results from TCRdb running MiXCR on the 5' RACE reads. The profile covers 300,000 to 350,000 distinct CDR3 sequences, with about an eighth appearing a single time and 20% to 25% taken by the ten largest. Sample: PBMCs or a T cell subset sorted from them (not recorded which). These receptor sequences come from a man between 18 and 35 years old who had mild COVID-19 (a few samples of this study predate the infection). Cell type and time point are not known.

The rearrangement uses TRBV30 and TRBJ2-3; TRBD1 agrees at 9 bases. The CDR3 runs 15 residues. The V segment lost 4 bases and the J segment 4 bases; nucleotides outside the gene matches: 9. Looked up from germline, CDR1 is GTSNPN and CDR2 is SVGIG (reference sequence). This CDR3 reads CAWTRDRVTPDTQYF. The CDR3 DNA sequence: TGTGCCTGGACCCGGGACAGGGTGACTCCAGATACGCAGTATTTT.

This clonotype was seen repeatedly, ten times or more. The chain joins TRBV7-2 to TRBJ2-7; D gene uncertain. V lost 1 base and J lost 5, with 3 bases in between. The CDR3 is made up of 11 amino acids. Germline lookup yields CDR1 SGHTA and CDR2 FQGNSA. The CDR3 is CASSLGDEQYV. In DNA, the CDR3 is TGTGCCAGCAGCTTAGGGGACGAGCAGTACGTC.

The chain couples TRBV6-2 or TRBV6-3 to TRBJ1-1; D gene unclear. Trimming left V 1 base short and J 0 bases short, with 18 bases between. The CDR3 has 18 amino acids. CDR1 and CDR2 from the germline V gene are MNHEY and SVGEGT. The CDR3 DNA sequence: TGTGCCAGCAGTTACTATCCTCGTGCAGCCCTGATGAACACTGAAGCTTTCTTT. It yields the protein CASSYYPRAALMNTEAFF.

The chain joins TRBV5-1 to TRBJ1-4; 7 positions agree with TRBD1. The CDR3 totals 14 residues. The germline V gene encodes CDR1 SGHRS and CDR2 YFSETQ. V shed 3 bases, J shed 5 bases, and the junction held 4 bases outside the gene matches. CDR3 loop: CASSSTGQNEKLFF. The CDR3 region has the DNA TGCGCCAGCAGCTCGACGGGACAGAATGAAAAACTGTTTTTT.

This clonotype was picked up a small number of times. This chain connects TRBV7-9 to TRBJ1-6; 9 bases map to TRBD1. V was pared by 6 bases and J by 7 bases, with 10 bases of the junction left unmatched. Germline CDR1 is SEHNR and CDR2 is FQNEAQ (reference sequence). The CDR3 has 16 residues. CDR3 sequence: CASRPDRGDGNSPLHF. DNA for the CDR3: TGTGCCAGCAGGCCGGACAGGGGAGACGGAAATTCACCCCTCCACTTT. The full variable domain, with the rest looked up from reference TRBV7-9 and TRBJ1-6, is DTGVSQNPRHKITKRGQNVTFRCDPISEHNRLYWYRQTLGQGPEFLTYFQNEAQLEKSRLLSDRFSAERPKGSFSTLEIQRTEQGDSAMYLCASRPDRGDGNSPLHFGNGTRLTVT.

The gene calls are TRBV18 and TRBJ1-2; the D gene is possibly TRBD1 (5 bases). This CDR3 has 18 residues. Germline CDR1 is KGHSH and CDR2 is LQKENI. V lost 2 bases, J lost 6 bases, and 25 bases lay in between. The CDR3 reads CASSPTGGAALIYDGYTF. CDR3 DNA sequence: TGTGCCAGCTCACCAACCGGCGGGGCAGCCCTGATATACGATGGCTACACCTTC.